A selection of T cell receptor beta chains follows, all from one sample in a study of OX40 agonist ivuxolimab in advanced cancers. Sequencing was performed with immunoSEQ multiplex PCR; in TCRdb, only in-frame clones are kept and a portion is missing. The sample lists about 62,000 clones, less than 85% seen once, with about a tenth in the top ten. Sequenced material: CD4+ or CD8+ T cells sorted from blood, taken in a trial of the OX40 agonist ivuxolimab. The receptors were sampled from an adult with an advanced solid tumor such as melanoma, head and neck, liver or kidney cancer. CDR3s include the opening cysteine and the closing phenylalanine or tryptophan. The D gene is left open where the match is weak. Clone size appears in some rows only: once, few, many, or a class for an expanded clone.

-	TRBJ2-2	-	TRBV4-3	TGCGCCAGCAGCCCCTCCGGGGTAGCCGGGGAGCTGTTTTTT	CASSPSGVAGELFF
-	TRBJ1-4	TRBD1	TRBV7-9	TGTGCCGGAACCGGGACAGGGTTAGAAAAACTGTTTTTT	CAGTGTGLEKLFF
once	TRBJ2-7	-	TRBV9	TGTGCCAGCAGCGTAGGGATCGGGGGCTACGAGCAGTACTTC	CASSVGIGGYEQYF
-	TRBJ2-1	TRBD2	TRBV5-1	TGCGCCAGCAGCTTGGATGGTAGCGGGACAAATGAGCAGTTCTTC	CASSLDGSGTNEQFF
few	TRBJ1-1	-	TRBV6-1	TGTGCCAGCAGGGACGGGAACACTGAAGCTTTCTTT	CASRDGNTEAFF
once	TRBJ2-7	TRBD2	TRBV7-2	TGTGCCAGCAGCTTAACTAGCGTAATTTCCTACGAGCAGTACTTC	CASSLTSVISYEQYF
-	TRBJ1-5	TRBD1	TRBV19	TGTGCCAGTAGTCCCGGGACAGGAAATCAGCCCCAGCATTTT	CASSPGTGNQPQHF
-	TRBJ1-1	TRBD1	TRBV27	TGTGCCAGCAGTTCCAACCCGACAGGGGAACCTGAAGCTTTCTTT	CASSSNPTGEPEAFF
-	TRBJ2-2	TRBD2	TRBV7-8	TGTGCCAGCAGCCCGGAGGGGGGACTAGCGGGGGCCCTGAACACCGGGGAGCTGTTTTTT	CASSPEGGLAGALNTGELFF
-	TRBJ2-7	-	TRBV7-9	TGTGCCAGCAGCTCCCCCGGGACCTATACCTACGAGCAGTACTTC	CASSSPGTYTYEQYF
-	TRBJ1-1	-	TRBV14	TGTGCCAGCAGCCAAGCTTTTAGCTTTTTGAACACTGAAGCTTTCTTT	CASSQAFSFLNTEAFF